The clone carrying this T cell receptor beta chain was observed at least ten times. Its antigen is not identified. Together with thyroid ultrasound, orbital computed tomography, serum thyroxine and TRAb, clinical symptoms were used for diagnoses. Extraction of PBMCs used roughly 9.4 ml of fresh peripheral blood. This sample is drawn from a study of T cells in Graves' hyperthyroidism and ophthalmopathy. General study results and limits: Most expanded thyroid clonotypes above 0.001 recurred in blood. In simple terms, a model built on 13 V-J features told ophthalmopathy apart from stable hyperthyroidism.

Amplification of TCR beta CDR3 regions was performed using RNA transcripts as template. In the first-round RT-PCR of the TCR CDR3, the HTBI primer set was used. TCRdb reprocessed the multiplex PCR reads via MiXCR and lists one record per CDR3 protein. Counted here are roughly 290,000 distinct CDR3 sequences, around 15% occurring once; the ten biggest clones make up less than 70%. Germline V lookup: CDR1 SGHRS, CDR2 YFSETQ. The CDR3 covers 13 residues. V was trimmed by 7 bases and J by 2 bases, leaving 12 bases between them. The TCR sequence derives from a woman aged 60-70 years with Graves' ophthalmopathy. The J gene is TRBJ2-5, the V gene TRBV5-1, with D maybe TRBD1 (7 bases). Specimen: blood. The CDR3 nucleotides read TGCGCCAGCTGGGGGGACAGTCAAGAGACCCAGTACTTC. Protein product: CASWGDSQETQYF.